Below are 18 T cell receptor beta chains sequenced from a single sample in a study of cytomegalovirus exposure and HLA in healthy donors. Produced via immunoSEQ multiplex PCR; TCRdb's table is partial and in-frame only. The sample holds under 85,000 clones; 80% to 95% are singletons and the top ten take approximately 5.3%. The sample comprised PBMCs. These receptors all stem from a young man in good health and CMV-seropositive.

The rearrangement links TRBV7-3 to TRBJ2-2, with TRBD2 matching 8 bases. CDR3 length equals 16 residues. J was trimmed by 5 bases and V by 2 bases; bases with no gene match: 7. CDR1 is SGHTA, CDR2 FQGTGA, per germline. The DNA for the CDR3 is TGTGCCAGCAGCTTAGGTCCCAGCGGGAGAACCGGGGAGCTGTTTTTT. Protein: CASSLGPSGRTGELFF.

The J gene is TRBJ2-3, the V gene TRBV9, with 7 bases that match TRBD1. Germline V gene data show CDR1 as SGDLS and CDR2 as YYNGEE. This CDR3 comprises 16 residues. V lost 0 bases, J lost 2 bases, and 6 bases stayed unmatched. CDR3 sequence (DNA): TGTGCCAGCAGCGTAGACAGGGGCGAATTCACAGATACGCAGTATTTT. Translating it yields CASSVDRGEFTDTQYF. Complete variable domain (other parts from reference TRBV9 and TRBJ2-3): DSGVTQTPKHLITATGQRVTLRCSPRSGDLSVYWYQQSLDQGLQFLIQYYNGEERAKGNILERFSAQQFPDLHSELNLSSLELGDSALYFCASSVDRGEFTDTQYFGPGTRLTVL.

The chain couples TRBV27 to TRBJ1-2, with D possibly TRBD1 on 5 matching bases. Per germline, CDR1 MNHEY and CDR2 SMNVEV (reference sequence). The CDR3 runs to 15 residues. The V end lost 0 bases, the J end lost 7 bases, and 15 bases lay between the germline ends. CDR3 nucleotides: TGTGCCAGCAGTTTATCGACGTTGGGGAGGGGTGGCTACACCTTC. Amino acids: CASSLSTLGRGGYTF.

The chain recombines TRBV5-4 with TRBJ2-6; possibly TRBD2 for D (7 bases). This CDR3 has 17 residues. Germline CDR1 and CDR2: SGHNT and YYREEE (reference sequence). The V gene lost 4 bases and the J gene lost 4 bases, with 18 bases spanning the gap. CDR3: CASSPPGGSLGANVLTF. The CDR3 nucleotides read TGTGCCAGCAGCCCCCCGGGGGGCTCGCTAGGGGCCAACGTCCTGACTTTC.

The rearrangement links TRBV7-2 to TRBJ2-2, with D maybe TRBD1 (6 bases). The V gene lost 0 bases and the J gene lost 3 bases, with 11 bases spanning the gap. Germline V gene data show CDR1 as SGHTA and CDR2 as FQGNSA. The CDR3 has 16 amino acids. The CDR3: CASSLALRGHTGELFF. In DNA, the CDR3 is TGTGCCAGCAGCTTAGCGCTCAGGGGTCACACCGGGGAGCTGTTTTTT.

V and J are TRBV28 and TRBJ1-2, with 7 bases matching TRBD1. The V gene end was trimmed by 6 bases and the J gene end by 2 bases; junction bases not matched to a gene: 12. The germline V gene has CDR1 MDHEN and CDR2 SYDVKM. The CDR3 sequence is 16 residues long. The CDR3 spells CASRSTQGPLNYGYTF. In nucleotides, the CDR3 is TGTGCCAGCAGATCAACACAGGGGCCCTTAAACTATGGCTACACCTTC.

This clone was seen a few times. This rearrangement joins TRBV10-3 to TRBJ2-5, with TRBD1 matching 7 bases. Germline assignment: CDR1 ENHRY and CDR2 SYGVKD. CDR3 size: 14 residues. The J segment lost 1 base and the V segment lost 3 bases, leaving 2 bases of the junction unmatched. CDR3 sequence reads: CAISEPGGQETQYF. CDR3 in DNA: TGTGCCATCAGTGAACCAGGGGGCCAAGAGACCCAGTACTTC.

The chain's CDR3 is CARSLEQGESEKLFF. DNA of the CDR3: TGTGCCAGAAGCTTGGAACAGGGGGAGAGTGAAAAACTGTTTTTT. The V and J genes are TRBV5-3 and TRBJ1-4; 8 nucleotides line up with TRBD1. TRBV5-3 counts as an open reading frame of uncertain function. The CDR3 is made up of 15 amino acids. V lost 0 bases, J lost 7 bases, and 5 bases stayed unmatched.

The genes are TRBV28 and TRBJ2-1, with 8 bases aligning to TRBD2. CDR1 is MDHEN, CDR2 SYDVKM, per germline. This CDR3 spans 13 amino acids. J gave up 8 bases and V 7 bases, and 7 bases lay outside the gene matches. CDR3 in amino acids: CASTASGSDEQFF. In nucleotides, the CDR3 is TGTGCCAGCACTGCGAGCGGGAGCGATGAGCAGTTCTTC. Using reference TRBV28 and TRBJ2-1 for the parts outside the CDR3, the full variable domain is DVKVTQSSRYLVKRTGEKVFLECVQDMDHENMFWYRQDPGLGLRLIYFSYDVKMKEKGDIPEGYSVSREKKERFSLILESASTNQTSMYLCASTASGSDEQFFGPGTRLTVL.

The chain has TRBV6-4 and TRBJ2-5; 11 nucleotides agree with TRBD2. This CDR3 has 15 amino acids. After removal of 6 bases from V and 6 bases from J, the junction contained 9 bases not matched to a gene. Germline V gene sequence: CDR1 MRHNA, CDR2 SNTAGT. CDR3 residues: CASSQTSGSRKTQYF. The CDR3 region has the DNA TGTGCCAGCAGCCAAACTAGCGGGAGTCGGAAGACCCAGTACTTC.

The gene calls are TRBV5-5 and TRBJ1-5; D gene ambiguous. The germline V and J ends were trimmed by 2 bases and 0 bases, with 24 bases remaining between them. Germline V CDR1 and CDR2: SGHKS, YYEKEE (reference sequence). The CDR3 runs to 20 residues. The CDR3 reads CASSFRPKEEGRYSNQPQHF. The CDR3 DNA reads TGTGCCAGCAGCTTTAGGCCCAAGGAGGAAGGTCGATATAGCAATCAGCCCCAGCATTTT.

V gene TRBV11-2 combines with J gene TRBJ2-7; 11 nucleotides line up with TRBD2. Unmatched junction bases numbered 10, after V lost 3 bases and J lost 3 bases. Per germline, CDR1 SGHAT and CDR2 FQNNGV. The CDR3 length is 17 residues. Here the CDR3 DNA reads TGTGCCAGCAGCTTCCCACTAGCGGGAGAATTTAACTACGAGCAGTACTTC. This encodes CASSFPLAGEFNYEQYF.

The chain has TRBV9 and TRBJ2-5, with TRBD2 as a possible D gene (6 bases). This CDR3 spans 19 amino acids. CDR1 SGDLS and CDR2 YYNGEE come from the germline V gene. V lost 3 bases and J lost 5, with 29 bases in between. DNA for the CDR3: TGTGCCAGCAGCGGGGGGACTCCCCGGCCCCCGAGTCGCCCGGAGACCCAGTACTTC. It translates to CASSGGTPRPPSRPETQYF.

The rearrangement uses TRBV5-1 and TRBJ2-7; 9 bases line up with TRBD1. V was clipped by 2 bases and J by 5 bases; unmatched bases: 5. Germline V gene lookup returns CDR1 SGHRS and CDR2 YFSETQ. There are 14 residues in the CDR3. This chain's CDR3 is CASSLGTGFNEQYF. CDR3 DNA sequence: TGCGCCAGCAGCTTAGGGACAGGGTTCAACGAGCAGTACTTC.

The V call is TRBV6-5, the J call TRBJ1-1; the D is unclear. The germline gives CDR1 MNHEY, CDR2 SVGAGI. V lost 5 bases and J 1 base, leaving 8 bases between the germline ends. This CDR3 contains 13 residues. The CDR3 loop reads CASSRKANTEAFF. In DNA, the CDR3 is TGTGCCAGCAGTCGAAAAGCGAACACTGAAGCTTTCTTT.

CDR3 in amino acids: CASSLGQGTYNEQFF. CDR3 DNA sequence: TGTGCCAGCAGCTTGGGGCAGGGGACCTACAATGAGCAGTTCTTC. The chain employs TRBV5-8 and TRBJ2-1; TRBD1 is a possible D gene (6 bases). Between the trimmed V and J ends, which lost 0 bases and 2 bases, there was a span of 9 bases. CDR3 length equals 15 residues. Germline V gene lookup returns CDR1 SGHTS and CDR2 YDEGEE.

V and J are TRBV2 and TRBJ1-4; no reliable D call. This CDR3 is 14 amino acids long. Trimming shortened V by 4 bases and J by 3 bases, and 9 bases separated the two germline ends. Germline CDR1 SNHLY, CDR2 FYNNEI. The CDR3 nucleotides read TGTGCCAGCAGTGCAAGCCCCCCTAATGAAAAACTGTTTTTT. Protein: CASSASPPNEKLFF.

This clone showed up just a few times. The chain links TRBV7-3 to TRBJ2-7; D is uncertain. Germline-derived CDR1 and CDR2 are SGHTA and FQGTGA. The V and J ends lost 0 bases and 0 bases respectively, with 6 bases between them. There are 14 residues in the CDR3. CDR3 nucleotides: TGTGCCAGCAGCTTAACTGCTAGCTCCTACGAGCAGTACTTC. This gives the protein CASSLTASSYEQYF. Full variable domain (outside the CDR3, taken from reference TRBV7-3 and TRBJ2-7): GAGVSQTPSNKVTEKGKYVELRCDPISGHTALYWYRQSLGQGPEFLIYFQGTGAADDSGLPNDRFFAVRPEGSVSTLKIQRTERGDSAVYLCASSLTASSYEQYFGPGTRLTVT.